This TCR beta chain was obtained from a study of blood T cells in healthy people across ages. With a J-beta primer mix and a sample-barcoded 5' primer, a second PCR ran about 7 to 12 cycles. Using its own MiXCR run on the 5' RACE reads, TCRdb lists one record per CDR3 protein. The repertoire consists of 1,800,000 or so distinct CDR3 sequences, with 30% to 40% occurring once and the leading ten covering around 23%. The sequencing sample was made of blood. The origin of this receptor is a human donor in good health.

The CDR3 DNA reads as TGTGCCAGCAGCCAAATACTGACAGCTAACTATGGCTACACCTTC. Translation gives CASSQILTANYGYTF. This sequence joins TRBV4-2 and TRBJ1-2; tentatively, D is TRBD1 (5 bases). This CDR3 has 15 residues. Trimming pared 2 bases from V and 0 bases from J, leaving 10 bases between. The germline V gene has CDR1 LGHNA and CDR2 YNFKEQ.